This TCR beta chain was identified in a study of T cell responses to AZD1222 COVID-19 vaccine. Clones were sequenced by immunoSEQ multiplex PCR, and TCRdb holds only the in-frame ones, with some missing. The table records 90,000 to 150,000 clones, about nine tenths of them present only once. Germline-derived CDR1 and CDR2 are MNHEY and SVGAGI. The CDR3 loop spans 16 amino acids. V lost 0 bases, J lost 5 bases, and 11 bases lay in between. This clonotype was sampled from an adult who received the MenACWY meningococcal vaccine as a control. The sample in question was peripheral blood, obtained 28 days after the second dose of the MenACWY control vaccine. This chain uses TRBV6-5 with TRBJ1-6; no reliable D call. The CDR3 DNA reads as TGTGCCAGCAGTTACTCTGTCCACCTAGATAATTCACCCCTCCACTTT. Its translation is CASSYSVHLDNSPLHF.